The 9 T cell receptor beta chains presented below share a single source sample, sequenced in a study of T cell responses to AZD1222 COVID-19 vaccine. Repertoires were generated with immunoSEQ multiplex PCR, while TCRdb's copy carries only in-frame clones and drops some. The sample comprises 120,000 to 150,000 clones, 75% to 95% of which are singletons, and approximately 1.5% rests with the top ten. The sample here was peripheral blood, taken on day 0 of AZD1222 vaccination. The origin of the receptors is an adult in good health.

This rearrangement joins TRBV7-2 to TRBJ1-6; D gene uncertain. The ends were cut back, 4 bases at V and 15 bases at J, with 19 bases in the middle. Germline V gene data show CDR1 as SGHTA and CDR2 as FQGNSA. This CDR3 contains 14 residues. CDR3 sequence (DNA): TGTGCCAGCAGCTCGAGCACCACTGGTGTGAACCTCCACTTT. Its translation: CASSSSTTGVNLHF.

The CDR3 sequence is CASAIGDSTNEKLFF. CDR3 sequence (DNA): TGTGCTAGTGCTATTGGAGACTCAACTAATGAAAAACTGTTTTTT. V and J are TRBV12-5 and TRBJ1-4; D not resolved. The germline V gene encodes CDR1 LGHNT and CDR2 FRNRAP. V lost 7 bases and J 0 bases, leaving 12 bases between the germline ends. CDR3 length equals 15 residues.

This chain connects TRBV28 to TRBJ2-3; 10 nucleotides agree with TRBD1. V shed 6 bases and J 5 bases; nucleotides not matched to a gene: 14. The CDR3 is made up of 17 amino acids. Germline V gene sequence: CDR1 MDHEN, CDR2 SYDVKM. The CDR3 loop reads CASSPALDRGKKDTQYF. CDR3 bases: TGTGCCAGCAGCCCGGCCCTGGACAGGGGGAAGAAAGATACGCAGTATTTT.

The chain is built from TRBV29-1 and TRBJ2-1, with D perhaps TRBD1 or TRBD2 (7 bases each). The length of the CDR3 is 14 residues. Trimming took 6 bases from V and 1 from J, leaving 13 bases between them. Germline values: CDR1 SQVTM, CDR2 ANQGSEA. The CDR3 is CSVRRGGSYNEQFF. The DNA of the CDR3 is TGCAGCGTACGCAGGGGGGGTTCCTACAATGAGCAGTTCTTC.

This clone was detected a few times. The chain links TRBV28 to TRBJ1-2; D not resolved. Germline assignment: CDR1 MDHEN and CDR2 SYDVKM. The V end lost 3 bases, the J end lost 2 bases, and 10 bases lay between the germline ends. The CDR3 is 14 residues long. CDR3 bases: TGTGCCAGCAGTTTTAGGCAGGTCAACTATGGCTACACCTTC. It codes for CASSFRQVNYGYTF.

The chain carries TRBV9 and TRBJ1-5; 7 bases line up with TRBD1. Germline lookup yields CDR1 SGDLS and CDR2 YYNGEE. CDR3 length: 13 residues. V was pared by 7 bases and J by 5 bases, with 6 bases of the junction left unmatched. The CDR3 bases are TGTGCCAGCGGGGGACAGCAACATCAGCCCCAGCATTTT. As protein: CASGGQQHQPQHF. Full variable domain (remainder filled in from reference TRBV9 and TRBJ1-5): DSGVTQTPKHLITATGQRVTLRCSPRSGDLSVYWYQQSLDQGLQFLIQYYNGEERAKGNILERFSAQQFPDLHSELNLSSLELGDSALYFCASGGQQHQPQHFGDGTRLSIL.

The chain links TRBV19 to TRBJ2-7; 7 nucleotides match TRBD2. In germline, CDR1 is LNHDA, CDR2 SQIVND (reference sequence). With V trimmed by 5 bases and J by 3 bases, 7 bases remained unmatched. CDR3 length: 14 residues. The CDR3 loop is CASSPGGRVYEQYF. CDR3 sequence (DNA): TGTGCCAGTAGTCCCGGGGGGAGAGTCTACGAGCAGTACTTC.

This sequence joins TRBV28 and TRBJ2-5; 15 nucleotides align to TRBD2. The CDR3 runs to 16 residues. After removal of 7 bases from V and 5 bases from J, the junction contained 8 bases not matched to a gene. Germline CDR1 and CDR2: MDHEN and SYDVKM. CDR3 protein: CASTSGLAGGGETQYF. CDR3 sequence (DNA): TGTGCCAGCACTTCAGGACTAGCGGGAGGGGGTGAGACCCAGTACTTC.

This chain links TRBV7-2 with TRBJ1-1; D gene unclear. Between the trimmed V and J ends, which lost 3 bases and 1 base, there was a span of 6 bases. Germline assignment: CDR1 SGHTA and CDR2 FQGNSA. The CDR3 runs 13 residues. The CDR3 DNA follows: TGTGCCAGCAGCTTCAGCACGAACACTGAAGCTTTCTTT. Amino acid sequence: CASSFSTNTEAFF. The whole variable domain, remainder taken from reference TRBV7-2 and TRBJ1-1, is GAGVSQSPSNKVTEKGKDVELRCDPISGHTALYWYRQSLGQGLEFLIYFQGNSAPDKSGLPSDRFSAERTGGSVSTLTIQRTQQEDSAVYLCASSFSTNTEAFFGQGTRLTVV.